The entry below describes one T cell receptor beta chain. The sample comes from a study of blood T cells in healthy people across ages. The authors ran a second PCR of 7 to 11 cycles using a sample-barcoded 5' primer and a J-beta primer mix. TCRdb analysed the 5' RACE reads with MiXCR anew, one entry per CDR3 protein. The repertoire includes about 780,000 distinct CDR3 sequences, roughly 46% of them detected once, and 15% to 20% sits in the top ten. The CDR3 sequence is 13 residues long. Per germline, CDR1 LNHDA and CDR2 SQIVND (reference sequence). The ends were cut back, 4 bases at V and 11 bases at J, with 17 bases in the middle.

The sequenced sample consisted of blood. The rearrangement links TRBV19 to TRBJ1-1; a weak D match, TRBD1 (6 bases). The sequence was obtained from a man of 80 years or more in good health. CDR3 region: CASSNLRGSTAFF. CDR3 sequence (DNA): TGTGCCAGTAGTAACCTTAGGGGGAGTACTGCTTTCTTT.